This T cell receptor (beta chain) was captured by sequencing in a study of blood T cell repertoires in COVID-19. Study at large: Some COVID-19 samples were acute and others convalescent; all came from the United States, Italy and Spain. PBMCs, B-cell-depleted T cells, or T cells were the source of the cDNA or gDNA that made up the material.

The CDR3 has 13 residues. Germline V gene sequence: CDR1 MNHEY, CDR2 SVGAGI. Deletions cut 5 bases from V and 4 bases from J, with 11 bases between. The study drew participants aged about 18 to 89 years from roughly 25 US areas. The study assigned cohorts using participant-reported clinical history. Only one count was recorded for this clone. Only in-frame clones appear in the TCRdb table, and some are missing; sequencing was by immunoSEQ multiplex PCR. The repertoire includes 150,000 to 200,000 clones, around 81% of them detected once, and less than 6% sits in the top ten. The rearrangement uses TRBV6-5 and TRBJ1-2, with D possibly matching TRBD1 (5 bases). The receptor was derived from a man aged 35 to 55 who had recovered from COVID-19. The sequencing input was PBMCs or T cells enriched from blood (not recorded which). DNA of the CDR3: TGTGCCAGCAGTCCGGGGGGGTTCTATGGCTACACCTTC. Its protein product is CASSPGGFYGYTF.